The clone carrying this TCR beta chain was counted only a few times. Its antigen is not known. Assay: immunoSEQ multiplex PCR; the TCRdb copy retains only in-frame clones and omits some. The sample has 130,000 to 150,000 clones; roughly 89% are singletons. The sample belongs to a study of cytomegalovirus exposure and HLA in healthy donors. On the study more broadly: The 95 to 150 validation repertoires used a platform that matched the one used for the 666 first-cohort repertoires, as a later analysis reported. General study results and limits: Across donors, most TCRs were seen rarely, yet some public ones were widespread. Altogether, 150 to 200 TCR beta chains were recorded as cytomegalovirus-associated.

Trimming cost V 4 bases and J 1 base, with 7 bases left between them. The CDR3 loop spans 12 amino acids. Germline CDR1 and CDR2: GTSNPN and SVGIG (reference sequence). The specimen sequenced was PBMCs. This TCR derives from a young man in good health and CMV-seropositive. The chain is built from TRBV30 and TRBJ1-1, with D tentatively TRBD1 (5 bases). CDR3 DNA sequence: TGTGCCTGGACCCAGGGGAACACTGAAGCTTTCTTT. Its translation: CAWTQGNTEAFF.